Following are 20 T cell receptor beta chains from one sample sequenced in a study of shared clonotypes between healthy human individuals. Produced via immunoSEQ multiplex PCR; TCRdb's table is partial and in-frame only. The sample carries more than 1,200,000 clones, about 98.5% recorded once. Sequencing used naive CD4+ T cells sorted from blood. Described subset: CD45RA+ positively selected. Receptors originate from a man aged 25 to 40 in good health.

The genes are TRBV29-1 and TRBJ2-7; D is perhaps TRBD1 (7 bases). V lost 7 bases, J lost 4 bases, and 17 bases lay in between. Germline V gene data show CDR1 as SQVTM and CDR2 as ANQGSEA. This CDR3 region has 13 residues. In nucleotides, the CDR3 is TGCAGCGCAAGAGACAGGGCGGGGTACGAGCAGTACTTC. This gives the protein CSARDRAGYEQYF.

The J gene is TRBJ2-7, the V gene TRBV5-1; the D is unclear. Germline-derived CDR1 and CDR2 are SGHRS and YFSETQ. Trimming shortened V by 1 base and J by 3 bases, and 14 bases separated the two germline ends. The CDR3 totals 15 residues. The chain's CDR3 is CASSLIIGSNYEQYF. The CDR3 DNA reads TGCGCCAGCAGCTTGATTATAGGGTCCAACTACGAGCAGTACTTC.

This clone showed up just once. The chain's CDR3 is CASSEESGLAGLNNEQFF. CDR3 coding DNA: TGTGCCAGCAGTGAAGAGTCCGGTCTGGCGGGGCTTAACAATGAGCAGTTCTTC. The chain recombines TRBV6-1 with TRBJ2-1; D is perhaps TRBD2 (6 bases). Trimming took off 1 base at V and 5 bases at J, with 21 bases between the two ends. The CDR3 has 18 residues. In germline, CDR1 is MNHNS, CDR2 SASEGT.

This clone was detected only a few times. This chain uses TRBV5-1 with TRBJ2-7; either TRBD1 or TRBD2 may fit D (5 bases each). This CDR3 is 14 amino acids long. Germline V gives CDR1 SGHRS, CDR2 YFSETQ. The V gene lost 0 bases and the J gene lost 3 bases, with 10 bases spanning the gap. In nucleotides, the CDR3 is TGCGCCAGCAGCTTGGATCGGGGCATCTACGAGCAGTACTTC. Translation gives CASSLDRGIYEQYF.

The chain links TRBV30 to TRBJ1-2, with 7 bases fitting TRBD1. CDR3 length: 13 amino acids. V was clipped by 4 bases and J by 2 bases; unmatched bases: 4. Germline values: CDR1 GTSNPN, CDR2 SVGIG (reference sequence). CDR3 sequence: CAWMQQGNYGYTF. DNA for the CDR3: TGTGCCTGGATGCAACAGGGGAACTATGGCTACACCTTC.

The chain combines TRBV4-3 with TRBJ1-4; D unresolved. V lost 1 base and J 5 bases, leaving 11 bases between the germline ends. There are 15 residues in the CDR3. Germline V gene lookup returns CDR1 LGHNA and CDR2 YSLEER. The CDR3 loop reads CASSQVGAVNEKLFF. Here the CDR3 DNA reads TGCGCCAGCAGCCAAGTCGGCGCTGTAAATGAAAAACTGTTTTTT.

The rearrangement links TRBV28 to TRBJ1-5; 9 bases are shared with TRBD1. The CDR3 is 17 residues long. The germline gives CDR1 MDHEN, CDR2 SYDVKM. The J segment lost 4 bases and the V segment lost 0 bases, leaving 7 bases of the junction unmatched. The CDR3 protein is CASSLWRGQGRNQPQHF. The CDR3 nucleotides read TGTGCCAGCAGTTTATGGAGAGGACAGGGGCGAAATCAGCCCCAGCATTTT. Full variable domain (rest looked up from reference TRBV28 and TRBJ1-5): DVKVTQSSRYLVKRTGEKVFLECVQDMDHENMFWYRQDPGLGLRLIYFSYDVKMKEKGDIPEGYSVSREKKERFSLILESASTNQTSMYLCASSLWRGQGRNQPQHFGDGTRLSIL.

Here the CDR3 reads CASSRVGRGTQYF. The CDR3 DNA is TGTGCCAGCAGCCGTGTGGGGAGGGGTACGCAGTATTTT. This sequence joins TRBV7-2 and TRBJ2-3; 7 nucleotides agree with TRBD2. This CDR3 contains 13 residues. The V gene end was trimmed by 5 bases and the J gene end by 8 bases; junction bases not matched to a gene: 7. Germline CDR1 is SGHTA and CDR2 is FQGNSA.

This chain joins TRBV7-9 and TRBJ1-1, with TRBD1 identical over 7 bases. Trimming cost V 4 bases and J 0 bases; bases outside gene matches: 11. Germline values: CDR1 SEHNR, CDR2 FQNEAQ (reference sequence). CDR3 size: 17 residues. CDR3 nucleotide sequence: TGTGCCAGCAGCTCCCCCCGGGACAGTGATATGAACACTGAAGCTTTCTTT. Its protein is CASSSPRDSDMNTEAFF.

The CDR3 reads CAISAGTHDGGYTF. CDR3 sequence (DNA): TGTGCCATCAGTGCCGGGACCCATGATGGTGGCTACACCTTC. This rearrangement joins TRBV10-3 to TRBJ1-2; D might be TRBD1 (5 bases). The V end was cut by 4 bases, the J end by 7 bases, with 16 bases between. There are 14 residues in the CDR3. Germline V lookup: CDR1 ENHRY, CDR2 SYGVKD.

The chain combines TRBV18 with TRBJ1-1; D is ambiguous. Germline values: CDR1 KGHSH, CDR2 LQKENI. V lost 8 bases and J lost 5, with 12 bases in between. The CDR3 totals 12 residues. The CDR3 nucleotides read TGTGCCAGCCAGCATCTGAGGACTGAAGCTTTCTTT. This translates into CASQHLRTEAFF.

The chain uses TRBV7-3 and TRBJ2-1; weak D call: TRBD2 (6 bases). The CDR3 runs to 14 residues. Trimming left V 0 bases short and J 4 bases short, with 7 bases between. Germline lookup yields CDR1 SGHTA and CDR2 FQGTGA. The CDR3 is CASSLTAGYNEQFF. In DNA, the CDR3 is TGTGCCAGCAGCTTAACTGCGGGATACAATGAGCAGTTCTTC.

The V call is TRBV18, the J call TRBJ2-7, with a weak D call TRBD1 (6 bases). The CDR3 is 15 amino acids. The V gene lost 6 bases and the J gene lost 4 bases, with 19 bases spanning the gap. Germline V gene lookup returns CDR1 KGHSH and CDR2 LQKENI. CDR3 sequence reads: CASSLQGPKHYEQYF. The CDR3 DNA is TGTGCCAGCTCGCTACAGGGACCGAAGCATTACGAGCAGTACTTC.

The chain is built from TRBV6-1 and TRBJ2-3; D might be TRBD1 (5 bases). Trimming removed 2 bases at V and 3 bases at J, with 15 bases between. The CDR3 length is 16 residues. Germline V CDR1 and CDR2: MNHNS, SASEGT. DNA for the CDR3: TGTGCCAGCAGTGAAAACAAGGGGATGGGGACAGATACGCAGTATTTT. This codes for CASSENKGMGTDTQYF.

The chain links TRBV9 to TRBJ2-2; D remains ambiguous. CDR1 is SGDLS and CDR2 is YYNGEE in the germline V gene. The CDR3 consists of 13 residues. Trimming removed 3 bases at V and 7 bases at J, with 10 bases between. The CDR3 reads CASSETLGGELFF. The CDR3, as DNA: TGTGCCAGCAGCGAGACCCTCGGCGGGGAGCTGTTTTTT.

This chain uses TRBV19 with TRBJ1-5; the D is unclear. The V end was cut by 5 bases, the J end by 5 bases, with 13 bases between. There are 14 residues in the CDR3. Germline lookup yields CDR1 LNHDA and CDR2 SQIVND (reference sequence). The CDR3 reads CASSPRTKYQPQHF. The DNA for the CDR3 is TGTGCCAGTAGTCCCCGGACCAAGTATCAGCCCCAGCATTTT.

The chain employs TRBV27 and TRBJ2-1; D is perhaps TRBD1 (5 bases). From germline, CDR1 is MNHEY and CDR2 SMNVEV (reference sequence). The CDR3 runs 13 residues. V was shortened by 3 bases and J by 3 bases, with 6 bases between the two germline ends. The DNA for the CDR3 is TGTGCCAGCAGTTTTGACAGCTACAATGAGCAGTTCTTC. It specifies CASSFDSYNEQFF.

This chain links TRBV19 with TRBJ1-2; no definite D call. The length of the CDR3 is 15 residues. In germline, CDR1 is LNHDA, CDR2 SQIVND (reference sequence). The ends were cut back, 6 bases at V and 2 bases at J, with 16 bases in the middle. The CDR3 region is CASSLYGEANYGYTF. The CDR3 DNA reads TGTGCCAGTAGCCTCTATGGGGAGGCCAACTATGGCTACACCTTC.

The chain is built from TRBV27 and TRBJ2-7, with D tentatively TRBD1 (6 bases). The CDR3 has 14 residues. Germline CDR1 reads MNHEY; CDR2 reads SMNVEV (reference sequence). V lost 6 bases and J lost 3, with 15 bases in between. CDR3 bases: TGTGCCAGCAGCCCCGCCGGGACATACTACGAGCAGTACTTC. This encodes CASSPAGTYYEQYF.

The rearrangement joins TRBV5-1 to TRBJ2-5, with 7 positions matching TRBD2. The J call may not be correct, given that the DNA end is closer to TRBJ2-7. This CDR3 region has 15 residues. Germline loops: CDR1 SGHRS, CDR2 YFSETQ. The CDR3 loop reads CASSLAGGISYEQYF. The CDR3 nucleotides read TGCGCCAGCAGCTTGGCCGGGGGGATCTCCTACGAGCAGTACTTC.